The clone carrying this T cell receptor beta chain was observed a handful of times. From the RT-PCR reads, TCRdb called clonotypes with MiXCR, one entry per CDR3 protein. This sample has 550,000 to 750,000 distinct CDR3 sequences; 12% to 15% occur once, and the top ten carry about 3.9%. The CDR3 spans 15 residues. V gave up 5 bases and J gave up 6 bases, with 16 bases separating them. The germline V gene has CDR1 SGHAT and CDR2 FQNNGV. The sequence derives from a female donor in good health, serving as a healthy control. The sequencing input was memory CD4+ T cells from blood. The V gene is TRBV11-2, the J gene TRBJ2-2, with D possibly being TRBD2 (6 bases). CDR3 bases: TGTGCCAGCAGCCGAGACACCGGGAGTTCCGGGGAGCTGTTTTTT. Translating it yields CASSRDTGSSGELFF.